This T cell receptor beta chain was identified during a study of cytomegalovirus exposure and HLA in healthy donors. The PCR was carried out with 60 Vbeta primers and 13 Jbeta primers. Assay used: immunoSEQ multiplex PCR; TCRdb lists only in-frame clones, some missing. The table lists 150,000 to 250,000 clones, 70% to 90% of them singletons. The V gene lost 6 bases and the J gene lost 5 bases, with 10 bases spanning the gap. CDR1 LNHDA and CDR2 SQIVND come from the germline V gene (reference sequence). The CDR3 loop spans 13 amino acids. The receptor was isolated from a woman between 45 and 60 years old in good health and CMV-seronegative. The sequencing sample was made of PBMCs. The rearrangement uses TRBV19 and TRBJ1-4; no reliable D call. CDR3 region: CASSRGGNEKLFF. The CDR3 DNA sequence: TGTGCCAGTAGCCGAGGAGGGAATGAAAAACTGTTTTTT.